The clone carrying this T cell receptor (beta chain) appeared once. Its antigen remains unidentified. These data are taken from a study of shared clonotypes between healthy human individuals. Study-level findings and limits: Sequencing depth was expected to influence donor clonotype sharing. The sampled material consisted only of blood, and tissue repertoires are likely to differ.

The CDR3 has 16 residues. Sequencing used immunoSEQ multiplex PCR; TCRdb keeps in-frame clones, though not all of them. The repertoire has more than 2,000,000 clones, 80% to 95% of them found once; the top ten carry about 0.39%. This chain joins TRBV1 and TRBJ1-4; the D call in the table, TRBD1, was not verified against the DNA. TRBV1 is a pseudogene segment. Sequencing was performed on naive CD4+ T cells from PBMCs. Subset in this sample: CD45RA+ positively selected. The sequence was collected from a man aged 18 to 35 in good health. Some clones in this sample may be carry-over from other donors' samples. CDR3 in amino acids: CTSSQAGTGPNEKLFF. CDR3 DNA sequence: TGCACCAGCAGCCAAGCGGGGACAGGGCCCAATGAAAAACTGTTTTTT.